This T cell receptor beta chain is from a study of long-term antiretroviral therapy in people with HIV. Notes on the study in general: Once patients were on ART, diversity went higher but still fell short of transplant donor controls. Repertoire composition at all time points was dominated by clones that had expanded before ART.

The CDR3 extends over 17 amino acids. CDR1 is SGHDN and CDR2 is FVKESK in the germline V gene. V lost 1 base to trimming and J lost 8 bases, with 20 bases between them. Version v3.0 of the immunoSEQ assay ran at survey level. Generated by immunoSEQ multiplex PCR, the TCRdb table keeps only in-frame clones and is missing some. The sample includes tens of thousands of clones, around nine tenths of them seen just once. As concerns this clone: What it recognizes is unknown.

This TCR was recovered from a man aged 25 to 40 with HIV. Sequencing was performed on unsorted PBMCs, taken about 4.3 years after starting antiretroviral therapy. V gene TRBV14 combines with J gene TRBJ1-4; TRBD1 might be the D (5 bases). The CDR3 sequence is CASSQVSAAGRREKLFF. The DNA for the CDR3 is TGTGCCAGCAGCCAAGTTTCGGCGGCAGGGAGGAGGGAAAAACTGTTTTTT.